The 17 T cell receptor beta chains given below trace back to one sample, sequenced in a study of shared clonotypes between healthy human individuals. Clones were read by immunoSEQ multiplex PCR, and TCRdb kept only the in-frame ones, dropping some. Of 2 million or so clones detected, around 95% appear once; the ten largest clones hold 0.1% to 0.15%. Sequencing used naive CD4+ T cells sorted from blood. As to subset: CD45RA+ positively selected. The origin of the receptors is a young man in good health.

The chain combines TRBV5-4 with TRBJ2-1; TRBD1 matches 8 bases. This CDR3 has 17 residues. With 4 bases clipped from V and 2 bases from J, the junction kept 11 bases outside the gene matches. Per germline, CDR1 SGHNT and CDR2 YYREEE (reference sequence). The CDR3 region has the DNA TGTGCCAGCAGCCCAAGGATAAGGACAGGGCCCTACAATGAGCAGTTCTTC. This codes for CASSPRIRTGPYNEQFF.

The genes are TRBV25-1 and TRBJ1-1; D is unclear. The V and J ends lost 6 bases and 0 bases respectively, with 11 bases between them. Germline V gene sequence: CDR1 MGHDK, CDR2 SYGVNS. CDR3 length: 14 residues. The CDR3 loop is CASRETALNTEAFF. For the CDR3, the DNA is TGTGCCAGCAGAGAGACGGCATTGAACACTGAAGCTTTCTTT.

The chain recombines TRBV6-6 with TRBJ2-5; D assignment may be TRBD1 or TRBD2 (7 bases each). The CDR3 contains 15 residues. V was trimmed by 0 bases and J by 4 bases, leaving 12 bases between them. Germline V gene sequence: CDR1 MNHNY, CDR2 SVGAGI (reference sequence). DNA for the CDR3: TGTGCCAGCAGTTACTCCCAGGGGGGGCTAGAGACCCAGTACTTC. This translates into CASSYSQGGLETQYF.

The chain links TRBV25-1 to TRBJ1-5; D not certain. The CDR3 is made up of 13 amino acids. Germline V gene lookup returns CDR1 MGHDK and CDR2 SYGVNS. Between the trimmed V and J ends, which lost 3 bases and 3 bases, there was a span of 6 bases. The CDR3 nucleotides are TGTGCCAGCAGTGACGGATACAATCAGCCCCAGCATTTT. Residues: CASSDGYNQPQHF.

V usage is TRBV11-2 and J usage is TRBJ2-4; 7 nucleotides agree with TRBD2. Germline loops: CDR1 SGHAT, CDR2 FQNNGV. The CDR3 contains 18 residues. The junction had 19 bases not matched to a gene; V was cut back by 4 bases and J by 7 bases. This chain's CDR3 is CASSSSTGTTSIWNIQYF. DNA for the CDR3: TGTGCCAGCAGCTCTTCGACCGGGACTACCTCAATCTGGAACATTCAGTACTTC.

CDR3 DNA sequence: TGTGCCAGCAGCTTAGCACCCGATAACACTGAAGCTTTCTTT. This translates into CASSLAPDNTEAFF. The chain has TRBV7-9 and TRBJ1-1; D unclear. Deletions cut 0 bases from V and 2 bases from J, with 7 bases between. The CDR3 totals 14 residues. Per the germline V gene, CDR1 is SEHNR and CDR2 is FQNEAQ (reference sequence).

As concerns this clone: The sample has other DNA sequences that encode this CDR3 too. The chain recombines TRBV5-1 with TRBJ2-7; D is perhaps TRBD2 (5 bases). Looked up from germline, CDR1 is SGHRS and CDR2 is YFSETQ. CDR3 length equals 13 residues. Trimming took off 5 bases at V and 4 bases at J, with 13 bases between the two ends. The CDR3: CASRSSGTYEQYF. CDR3 nucleotide sequence: TGCGCCAGCAGATCAAGCGGAACATACGAGCAGTACTTC.

The CDR3 protein is CASSQVGGARNEQFF. The CDR3 DNA reads as TGTGCCAGCAGCCAGGTTGGGGGGGCTCGTAATGAGCAGTTCTTC. The genes are TRBV2 and TRBJ2-1; possible D gene TRBD2, 7 bases. The germline gives CDR1 SNHLY, CDR2 FYNNEI. Trimming removed 6 bases from V and 7 bases from J, with 19 bases in between. The CDR3 is 15 residues long.

The J gene is TRBJ1-6, the V gene TRBV7-9; no definite D call. Trimming pared 3 bases from V and 7 bases from J, leaving 16 bases between. From germline, CDR1 is SEHNR and CDR2 FQNEAQ (reference sequence). CDR3 length: 16 residues. CDR3 nucleotides: TGTGCCAGCAGCTTCGGGAGCGTTGGCAGCAATTCACCCCTCCACTTT. This encodes CASSFGSVGSNSPLHF.

This chain links TRBV10-3 with TRBJ1-3; D uncertain. Trimming left V 4 bases short and J 0 bases short, with 10 bases between. This CDR3 contains 15 residues. Germline CDR1 reads ENHRY; CDR2 reads SYGVKD. CDR3 residues: CAISAATYSGNTIYF. Written as DNA, the CDR3 is TGTGCCATCAGTGCAGCGACCTACTCTGGAAACACCATATATTTT.

The chain couples TRBV19 to TRBJ2-3; 12 bases fit TRBD2. The CDR3 is 17 residues long. V trimming: 6 bases; J trimming: 4 bases; junction bases outside the gene matches: 11. Per the germline V gene, CDR1 is LNHDA and CDR2 is SQIVND (reference sequence). CDR3 sequence: CASRSQTLAGGPDTQYF. The CDR3 region has the DNA TGTGCCAGTAGATCCCAGACTCTAGCGGGAGGGCCAGATACGCAGTATTTT.

This clone appeared a single time. The chain couples TRBV5-1 to TRBJ1-4; D uncertain. Germline CDR1 and CDR2: SGHRS and YFSETQ. This CDR3 is built from 13 residues. Trimming shortened V by 0 bases and J by 11 bases, and 11 bases separated the two germline ends. CDR3 region: CASSLGTAEKLFF. As DNA, the CDR3 is TGCGCCAGCAGCTTGGGGACCGCCGAGAAACTGTTTTTT.

The chain couples TRBV27 to TRBJ2-1; no firm D call. The CDR3 totals 14 residues. Deletions cut 2 bases from V and 4 bases from J, with 9 bases between. Germline loops: CDR1 MNHEY, CDR2 SMNVEV (reference sequence). The CDR3 sequence: CASSLEREYNEQFF. CDR3 DNA sequence: TGTGCCAGCAGTTTAGAGCGCGAGTACAATGAGCAGTTCTTC.

V usage is TRBV7-9 and J usage is TRBJ2-7, with TRBD2 identical over 8 bases. The CDR3 spans 14 residues. Germline trimming cut 4 bases from V and 6 bases from J; bases unmatched to any gene: 8. Germline V gene lookup returns CDR1 SEHNR and CDR2 FQNEAQ (reference sequence). The CDR3 region has the DNA TGTGCCAGCAGCTCCTTAGCGGGATCTGGCGAGCAGTACTTC. Its protein is CASSSLAGSGEQYF.

The gene calls are TRBV5-4 and TRBJ2-4; a weak D match, TRBD1 (6 bases). The CDR3 runs to 14 residues. V shed 3 bases and J shed 5 bases, with 12 bases lying between them. CDR1 is SGHNT, CDR2 YYREEE, per germline (reference sequence). CDR3 protein: CASSYGQLENIQYF. CDR3 DNA: TGTGCCAGCAGCTATGGACAGTTAGAAAACATTCAGTACTTC.

This chain uses TRBV5-1 with TRBJ2-3; 9 bases are a match to TRBD2. The CDR3 is made up of 16 amino acids. CDR1 and CDR2 from the germline V gene are SGHRS and YFSETQ. With 4 bases clipped from V and 0 bases from J, the junction kept 6 bases outside the gene matches. The chain's CDR3 is CASSDQTSGSTDTQYF. The CDR3 nucleotides are TGCGCCAGCAGCGACCAAACTAGCGGGAGCACAGATACGCAGTATTTT.

The CDR3 DNA is TGTGCCAGCAGCGGAGCGGAACCCTCCTACGAGCAGTACTTC. It yields the protein CASSGAEPSYEQYF. The chain is built from TRBV7-2 and TRBJ2-7; D might be TRBD2 (5 bases). The germline V gene has CDR1 SGHTA and CDR2 FQGNSA. CDR3 length: 14 residues. Between the trimmed V and J ends, which lost 5 bases and 0 bases, there was a span of 11 bases.